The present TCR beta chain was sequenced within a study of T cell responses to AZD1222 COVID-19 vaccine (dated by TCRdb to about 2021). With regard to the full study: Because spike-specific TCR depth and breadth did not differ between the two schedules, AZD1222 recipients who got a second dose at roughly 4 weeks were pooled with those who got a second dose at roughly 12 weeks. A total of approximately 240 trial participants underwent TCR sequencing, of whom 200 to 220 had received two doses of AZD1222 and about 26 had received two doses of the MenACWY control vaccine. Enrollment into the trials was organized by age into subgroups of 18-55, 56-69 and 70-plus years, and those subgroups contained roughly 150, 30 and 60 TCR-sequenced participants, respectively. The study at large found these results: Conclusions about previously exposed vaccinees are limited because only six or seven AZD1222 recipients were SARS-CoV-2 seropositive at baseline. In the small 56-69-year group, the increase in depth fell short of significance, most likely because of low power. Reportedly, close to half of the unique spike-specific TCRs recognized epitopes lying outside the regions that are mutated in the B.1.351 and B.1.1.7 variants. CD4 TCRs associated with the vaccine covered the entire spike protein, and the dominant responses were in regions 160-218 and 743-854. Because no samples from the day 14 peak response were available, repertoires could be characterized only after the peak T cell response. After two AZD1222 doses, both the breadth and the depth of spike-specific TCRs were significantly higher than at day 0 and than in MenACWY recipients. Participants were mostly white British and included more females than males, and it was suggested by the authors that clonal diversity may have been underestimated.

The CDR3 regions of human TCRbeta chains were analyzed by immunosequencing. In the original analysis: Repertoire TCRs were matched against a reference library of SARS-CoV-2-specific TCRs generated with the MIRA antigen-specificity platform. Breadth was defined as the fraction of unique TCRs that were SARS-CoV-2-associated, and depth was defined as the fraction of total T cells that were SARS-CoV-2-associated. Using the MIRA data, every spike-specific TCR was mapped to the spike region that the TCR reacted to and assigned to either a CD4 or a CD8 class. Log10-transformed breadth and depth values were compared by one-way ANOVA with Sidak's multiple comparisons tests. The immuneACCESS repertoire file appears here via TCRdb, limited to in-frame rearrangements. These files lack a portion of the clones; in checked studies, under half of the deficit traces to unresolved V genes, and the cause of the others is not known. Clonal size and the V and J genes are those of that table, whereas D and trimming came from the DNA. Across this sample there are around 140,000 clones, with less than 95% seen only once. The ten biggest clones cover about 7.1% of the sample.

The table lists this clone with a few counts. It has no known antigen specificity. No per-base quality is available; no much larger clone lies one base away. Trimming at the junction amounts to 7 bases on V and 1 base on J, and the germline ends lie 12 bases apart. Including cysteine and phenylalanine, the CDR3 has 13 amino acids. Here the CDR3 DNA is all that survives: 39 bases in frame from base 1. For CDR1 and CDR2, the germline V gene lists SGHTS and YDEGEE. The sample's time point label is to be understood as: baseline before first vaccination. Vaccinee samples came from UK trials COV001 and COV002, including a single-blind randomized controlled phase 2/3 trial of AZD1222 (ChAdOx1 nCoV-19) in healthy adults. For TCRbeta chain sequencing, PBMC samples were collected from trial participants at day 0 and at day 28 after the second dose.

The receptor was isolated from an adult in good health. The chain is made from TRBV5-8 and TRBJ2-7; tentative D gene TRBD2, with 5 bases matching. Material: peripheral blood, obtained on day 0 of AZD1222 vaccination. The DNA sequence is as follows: TGTGCCAGCGGGGTCCCGGGGTCCTACGAGCAGTACTTC. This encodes CASGVPGSYEQYF.